The rows below give T cell receptor beta chains drawn from one sample of a study of control samples from healthy donors and cancer patients. Profiled with immunoSEQ multiplex PCR; TCRdb holds only in-frame clones, not every one. The sample lists some 130,000 clones; about nine tenths were seen once. Material for sequencing was blood. These receptors originate from a woman aged 25 to 45 in good health. Each CDR3 is given with its conserved first and last residue. The D gene is left open where the match is weak. Clone size is not always given. Where it is, it says once, few, many or a class for expanded clones.

abundance: -
d_gene: -
v_gene: TRBV29-1
j_gene: TRBJ1-1
CDR3aa: CSVVLNTEAFF
CDR3nt: TGCAGCGTTGTTTTGAACACTGAAGCTTTCTTT

abundance: -
d_gene: TRBD2
v_gene: TRBV5-1
j_gene: TRBJ2-2
CDR3aa: CASSRGLAGNTGELFF
CDR3nt: TGCGCCAGCAGCCGAGGACTAGCGGGTAACACCGGGGAGCTGTTTTTT

abundance: -
d_gene: TRBD2
v_gene: TRBV19
j_gene: TRBJ2-7
CDR3aa: CASSIGSSGSDEQYF
CDR3nt: TGTGCCAGTAGTATAGGTTCTAGCGGGAGTGACGAGCAGTACTTC

abundance: medium-sized
d_gene: TRBD2
v_gene: TRBV7-8
j_gene: TRBJ2-7
CDR3aa: CASSPMGLADYEQYF
CDR3nt: TGTGCCAGCAGCCCCATGGGGCTAGCGGACTACGAGCAGTACTTC

abundance: -
d_gene: -
v_gene: TRBV7-6
j_gene: TRBJ1-6
CDR3aa: CASSSQGYDSPLHF
CDR3nt: TGTGCCAGCAGCTCCCAGGGGTATGATTCACCCCTCCACTTT

abundance: -
d_gene: -
v_gene: TRBV6-6
j_gene: TRBJ1-2
CDR3aa: CASSYSMNRDGYTF
CDR3nt: TGTGCCAGCAGTTACTCGATGAACAGGGATGGCTACACCTTC

abundance: -
d_gene: -
v_gene: TRBV19
j_gene: TRBJ2-2
CDR3aa: CASRPGTKDTGELFF
CDR3nt: TGTGCCAGTAGACCCGGGACAAAAGACACCGGGGAGCTGTTTTTT

abundance: once
d_gene: -
v_gene: TRBV5-1
j_gene: TRBJ2-5
CDR3aa: CASSSSRQDLQETQYF
CDR3nt: TGCGCCAGCAGCTCCTCCCGACAGGACCTCCAAGAGACCCAGTACTTC

abundance: once
d_gene: -
v_gene: TRBV3-1/TRBV3-2
j_gene: TRBJ1-5
CDR3aa: CASSQARGARQPQHF
CDR3nt: TGTGCCAGCAGCCAAGCACGAGGGGCGAGGCAGCCCCAGCATTTT

abundance: -
d_gene: TRBD1
v_gene: TRBV7-8
j_gene: TRBJ2-7
CDR3aa: CASSLTGTGTYEQYF
CDR3nt: TGTGCCAGCAGCCTAACCGGGACAGGTACCTACGAGCAGTACTTC

abundance: once
d_gene: -
v_gene: TRBV6-6
j_gene: TRBJ1-3
CDR3aa: CASRLSGFSGNTIYF
CDR3nt: TGTGCCAGCAGGCTATCAGGGTTCTCTGGAAACACCATATATTTT

abundance: -
d_gene: -
v_gene: TRBV6-4
j_gene: TRBJ1-5
CDR3aa: CASSDFGGRPSIARQPQHF
CDR3nt: TGTGCCAGCAGTGATTTCGGGGGGCGGCCCAGCATAGCACGTCAGCCCCAGCATTTT

abundance: few
d_gene: -
v_gene: TRBV6-5
j_gene: TRBJ2-7
CDR3aa: CASSLNRGSGEQYF
CDR3nt: TGTGCCAGCAGTCTTAATAGAGGTTCGGGCGAGCAGTACTTC